The T cell receptor (beta chain) under discussion was sequenced for a study of regulatory T cells in long-lasting Graves disease. Noted time point: newly diagnosed GD, antithyroid drugs for less than 3 months. There was RNA extracted from PBMCs, and the TCR library was made from it. HTBI primers from iRepertoire and Arm-PCR of CDR3 regions yielded the TCR beta libraries. TCRdb re-analysed the multiplex PCR reads in MiXCR, keeping a single row per CDR3 protein. This table has roughly 500,000 distinct CDR3 sequences, about 15% appearing once. These sequences were also reported in another study, on T cells in Graves' hyperthyroidism and ophthalmopathy. Turning to that study: In the first-round RT-PCR of the TCR CDR3, the HTBI primer set was used.

Sequencing used peripheral blood mononuclear cells (PBMCs), obtained at new diagnosis, from a patient treated with antithyroid drugs. This clonotype was obtained from a woman aged 45 to 65 with Graves disease.

The CDR3 region has the DNA TGTGCCAGCAGCACCAATAGCGGGAGGGCGTGGGATACGCAGTATTTT. It is translated as CASSTNSGRAWDTQYF. The chain has TRBV7-2 and TRBJ2-3; 11 positions agree with TRBD2. Trimming removed 5 bases from V and 6 bases from J; junction bases left unmatched: 10. The CDR3 has 16 residues. In germline, CDR1 is SGHTA, CDR2 FQGNSA.